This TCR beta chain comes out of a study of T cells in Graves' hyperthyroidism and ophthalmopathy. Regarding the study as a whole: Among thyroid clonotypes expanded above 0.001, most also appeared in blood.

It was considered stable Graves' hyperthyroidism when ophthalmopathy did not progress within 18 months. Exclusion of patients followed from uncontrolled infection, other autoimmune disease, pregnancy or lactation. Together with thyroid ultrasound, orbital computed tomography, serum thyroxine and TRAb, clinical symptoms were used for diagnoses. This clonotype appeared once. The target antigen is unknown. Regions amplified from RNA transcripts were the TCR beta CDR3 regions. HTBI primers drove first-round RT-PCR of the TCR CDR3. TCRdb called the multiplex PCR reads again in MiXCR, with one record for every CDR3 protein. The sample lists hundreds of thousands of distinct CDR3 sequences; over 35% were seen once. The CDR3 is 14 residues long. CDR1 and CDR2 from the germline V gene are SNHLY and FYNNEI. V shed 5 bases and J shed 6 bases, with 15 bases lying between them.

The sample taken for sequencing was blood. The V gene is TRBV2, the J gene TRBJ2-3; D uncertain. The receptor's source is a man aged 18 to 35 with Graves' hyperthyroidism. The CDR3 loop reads CASSLGFRTDTQYF. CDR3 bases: TGTGCCAGCAGTTTAGGGTTTCGGACGGATACGCAGTATTTT.